These 21 T cell receptor beta chains came from one sample sequenced in a study of OX40 agonist ivuxolimab in advanced cancers. Clones were sequenced by immunoSEQ multiplex PCR, and TCRdb holds only the in-frame ones, with some missing. The data show about 41,000 clones, 89% seen once. Sequences were derived from CD4+ or CD8+ T cells sorted from blood, sampled in a trial of the OX40 agonist ivuxolimab. These receptors were collected from an adult with an advanced solid tumor such as melanoma, head and neck, liver or kidney cancer.

This clone was observed once. The gene calls are TRBV5-4 and TRBJ1-1, with D perhaps matching TRBD1 (6 bases). Trimming removed 3 bases from V and 0 bases from J, with 12 bases in between. The CDR3 runs 15 residues. CDR1 SGHNT and CDR2 YYREEE come from the germline V gene (reference sequence). Written as DNA, the CDR3 is TGTGCCAGCAGCTGGGACAATCGGATGAACACTGAAGCTTTCTTT. Amino acids: CASSWDNRMNTEAFF.

This chain joins TRBV5-1 and TRBJ2-7; D is unresolved. In germline, CDR1 is SGHRS, CDR2 YFSETQ. This CDR3 has 15 amino acids. V was cut by 6 bases and J by 4 bases, with 20 bases left in between. The CDR3 reads CASTLGFPPRYEQYF. In DNA form, the CDR3 reads TGCGCCAGCACCCTTGGATTTCCCCCCAGGTACGAGCAGTACTTC.

This sequence joins TRBV5-1 and TRBJ1-3, with D possibly TRBD1 on 6 matching bases. The germline CDR1 and CDR2 sequences are SGHRS and YFSETQ. Between the trimmed V and J ends, which lost 2 bases and 4 bases, there was a span of 16 bases. The CDR3 extends over 16 amino acids. Here the CDR3 DNA reads TGCGCCAGCAGCTTAAGTGGGGGCTCGCGGGGAAACACCATATATTTT. Its translation: CASSLSGGSRGNTIYF.

The genes are TRBV5-1 and TRBJ1-5; 7 nucleotides match TRBD1. Germline V gene lookup returns CDR1 SGHRS and CDR2 YFSETQ. CDR3 size: 18 residues. Trimming took 0 bases from V and 0 from J; bases not matched to a gene: 9. In DNA form, the CDR3 reads TGCGCCAGCAGCTTGGCGCCCCAGGGGGGCCGTAGCAATCAGCCCCAGCATTTT. Protein: CASSLAPQGGRSNQPQHF.

This rearrangement joins TRBV5-6 to TRBJ1-3; possible D gene TRBD1, 6 bases. This CDR3 is 15 amino acids long. Germline V gives CDR1 SGHDT, CDR2 YYEEEE. Trimming pared 3 bases from V and 0 bases from J, leaving 10 bases between. In nucleotides, the CDR3 is TGTGCCAGCAGCTGGACAGTAAGCTCTGGAAACACCATATATTTT. Residues: CASSWTVSSGNTIYF.

The gene calls are TRBV15 and TRBJ2-7; 7 positions match TRBD1. The CDR3 runs 14 residues. Germline-derived CDR1 and CDR2 are LNHNV and YYDKDF (reference sequence). The V gene end was trimmed by 5 bases and the J gene end by 1 base; junction bases not matched to a gene: 5. CDR3 protein: CATSSRQGSYEQYF. For the CDR3, the DNA is TGTGCCACCAGCTCCCGACAGGGATCCTACGAGCAGTACTTC.

Only one count was recorded for this clone. This chain uses TRBV29-1 with TRBJ1-5, with D possibly matching TRBD1 (5 bases). This CDR3 contains 16 residues. CDR1 and CDR2 from the germline V gene are SQVTM and ANQGSEA. Trimming shortened V by 6 bases and J by 7 bases, and 25 bases separated the two germline ends. CDR3 sequence: CSVGEPGPGGNQPQHF. In DNA, the CDR3 is TGCAGCGTGGGGGAACCGGGACCGGGTGGGAACCAGCCCCAGCATTTT.

The rearrangement links TRBV6-5 to TRBJ2-7; 7 bases agree with TRBD1. The J segment lost 2 bases and the V segment lost 3 bases, leaving 4 bases of the junction unmatched. The CDR3 is 14 residues long. The germline gives CDR1 MNHEY, CDR2 SVGAGI. The CDR3 spells CASSYSRGPYEQYF. CDR3 sequence (DNA): TGTGCCAGCAGTTATTCTAGGGGGCCCTACGAGCAGTACTTC.

This chain uses TRBV5-1 with TRBJ2-5; 8 nucleotides align to TRBD1. CDR1 is SGHRS and CDR2 is YFSETQ in the germline V gene. Trimming removed 4 bases from V and 4 bases from J; junction bases left unmatched: 9. The CDR3 has 15 residues. The CDR3 sequence: CASSASRTGPETQYF. CDR3 nucleotide sequence: TGCGCCAGCAGCGCCTCAAGGACAGGGCCAGAGACCCAGTACTTC. Full variable domain (remainder filled in from reference TRBV5-1 and TRBJ2-5): KAGVTQTPRYLIKTRGQQVTLSCSPISGHRSVSWYQQTPGQGLQFLFEYFSETQRNKGNFPGRFSGRQFSNSRSEMNVSTLELGDSALYLCASSASRTGPETQYFGPGTRLLVL.

This clone appeared a single time. CDR3 in DNA: TGTGCCAGCAGCCTGGTCTTTTGGACAGGGGCGCAGCCCCAGCATTTT. Translation gives CASSLVFWTGAQPQHF. The rearrangement uses TRBV7-2 and TRBJ1-5, with 9 bases fitting TRBD1. The junction had 12 bases not matched to a gene; V was cut back by 5 bases and J by 7 bases. The CDR3 length is 16 residues. CDR1 SGHTA and CDR2 FQGNSA come from the germline V gene.

This chain connects TRBV5-6 to TRBJ1-1; 7 nucleotides line up with TRBD1. The ends lost 4 bases at V and 4 bases at J; junction bases unmatched: 10. Germline CDR1 and CDR2: SGHDT and YYEEEE. The CDR3 is 15 amino acids. The CDR3 DNA is TGTGCCAGCAGCGTGAACAGGGGCTCCGGCACTGAAGCTTTCTTT. Translating gives CASSVNRGSGTEAFF.

This rearrangement joins TRBV7-9 to TRBJ1-4, with a possible D match to TRBD1 (6 bases). V was pared by 3 bases and J by 4 bases, with 12 bases between. This CDR3 has 15 amino acids. CDR1 and CDR2 from the germline V gene are SEHNR and FQNEAQ (reference sequence). CDR3 sequence (DNA): TGTGCCAGCAGCTTCCTACAGGGTCTTAATGAAAAACTGTTTTTT. It specifies CASSFLQGLNEKLFF.

This chain joins TRBV7-9 and TRBJ2-5; D might be TRBD2 (6 bases). The V end lost 7 bases, the J end lost 7 bases, and 16 bases lay between the germline ends. CDR1 and CDR2 from the germline V gene are SEHNR and FQNEAQ (reference sequence). The CDR3 runs to 13 residues. The CDR3 protein is CASNFGEAGTQYF. DNA for the CDR3: TGTGCCAGCAACTTCGGGGAGGCAGGGACCCAGTACTTC.

The chain is built from TRBV9 and TRBJ2-3, with D perhaps being TRBD1 or TRBD2 (7 bases each). Germline values: CDR1 SGDLS, CDR2 YYNGEE. This CDR3 has 15 amino acids. Trimming stripped 6 bases from V and 5 bases from J, with 19 bases between. DNA of the CDR3: TGTGCCAGCAAACGTGACTCCAGGGGGGGAGATACGCAGTATTTT. Protein product: CASKRDSRGGDTQYF.

The V and J genes are TRBV5-1 and TRBJ2-7; 10 bases line up with TRBD2. Germline V gene data show CDR1 as SGHRS and CDR2 as YFSETQ. This CDR3 spans 15 amino acids. The V segment lost 3 bases and the J segment 3 bases; nucleotides outside the gene matches: 6. The DNA of the CDR3 is TGCGCCAGCAGCTGGGGGACTAGCGACGTCTACGAGCAGTACTTC. Its translation is CASSWGTSDVYEQYF.

V is TRBV6-6 and J is TRBJ1-4; unclear D gene. V lost 6 bases and J 8 bases, leaving 13 bases between the germline ends. Germline V gives CDR1 MNHNY, CDR2 SVGAGI (reference sequence). CDR3 length: 13 residues. CDR3 sequence reads: CASRPRIGEKLFF. The CDR3 DNA follows: TGTGCCAGCAGACCCCGGATAGGAGAAAAACTGTTTTTT.

This chain uses TRBV7-2 with TRBJ2-5; possible D gene TRBD1, 6 bases. The CDR3 runs 13 residues. Deletions cut 2 bases from V and 5 bases from J, with 9 bases between. The germline V gene encodes CDR1 SGHTA and CDR2 FQGNSA. The CDR3 loop reads CASSLPGEETQYF. The DNA of the CDR3 is TGTGCCAGCAGCTTACCAGGGGAGGAGACCCAGTACTTC. Full variable domain (outside the CDR3, taken from reference TRBV7-2 and TRBJ2-5): GAGVSQSPSNKVTEKGKDVELRCDPISGHTALYWYRQSLGQGLEFLIYFQGNSAPDKSGLPSDRFSAERTGGSVSTLTIQRTQQEDSAVYLCASSLPGEETQYFGPGTRLLVL.

J is TRBJ1-1 and V is TRBV6-5; no clear D gene. V dropped 0 bases and J dropped 0 bases, with 8 bases sitting between them. Germline CDR1 is MNHEY and CDR2 is SVGAGI. CDR3 length equals 15 residues. CDR3 sequence reads: CASSYSSNLNTEAFF. The CDR3 DNA is TGTGCCAGCAGTTACTCGAGCAACTTGAACACTGAAGCTTTCTTT.

The chain is built from TRBV6-6 and TRBJ1-2; D is uncertain. Looked up from germline, CDR1 is MNHNY and CDR2 is SVGAGI (reference sequence). V lost 6 bases to trimming and J lost 8 bases, with 10 bases between them. This CDR3 comprises 11 residues. CDR3 residues: CASRVKNGYTF. The DNA of the CDR3 is TGTGCCAGCAGAGTCAAGAACGGCTACACCTTC.

This chain joins TRBV28 and TRBJ1-5, with 9 bases aligning to TRBD1. Germline CDR1 is MDHEN and CDR2 is SYDVKM. V trimming: 8 bases; J trimming: 0 bases; junction bases outside the gene matches: 14. The CDR3 extends over 18 amino acids. CDR3: CASATPGQGSYSNQPQHF. The DNA for the CDR3 is TGTGCCAGCGCAACTCCGGGACAGGGATCTTATAGCAATCAGCCCCAGCATTTT.

The genes are TRBV7-3 and TRBJ2-1, with 11 bases aligning to TRBD2. Germline V gene data show CDR1 as SGHTA and CDR2 as FQGTGA. V dropped 8 bases and J dropped 0; count of bases not matched to a gene: 6. This CDR3 is built from 16 residues. The CDR3 nucleotides are TGTGCCAGCTCCGGGACTAGCGGCCTCTCCTACAATGAGCAGTTCTTC. This gives the protein CASSGTSGLSYNEQFF.